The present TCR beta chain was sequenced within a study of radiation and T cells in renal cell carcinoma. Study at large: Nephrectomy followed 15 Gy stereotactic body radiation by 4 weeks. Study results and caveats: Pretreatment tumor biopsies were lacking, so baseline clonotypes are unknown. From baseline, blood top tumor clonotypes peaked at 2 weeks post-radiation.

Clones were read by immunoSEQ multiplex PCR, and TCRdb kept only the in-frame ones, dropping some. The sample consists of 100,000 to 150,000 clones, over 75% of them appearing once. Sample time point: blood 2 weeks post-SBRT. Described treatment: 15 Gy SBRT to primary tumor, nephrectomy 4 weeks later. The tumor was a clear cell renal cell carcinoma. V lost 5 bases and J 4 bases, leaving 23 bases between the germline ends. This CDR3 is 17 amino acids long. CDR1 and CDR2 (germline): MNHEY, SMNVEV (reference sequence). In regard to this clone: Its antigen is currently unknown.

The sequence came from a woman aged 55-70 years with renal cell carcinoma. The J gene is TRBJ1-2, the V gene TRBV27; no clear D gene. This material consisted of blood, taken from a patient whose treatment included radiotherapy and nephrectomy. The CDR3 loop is CASSPQTRAVTPYGYTF. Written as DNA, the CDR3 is TGTGCCAGCAGTCCGCAAACCCGGGCAGTTACTCCCTATGGCTACACCTTC.